One T cell receptor beta chain is described in this entry. The data stem from a study of control samples from healthy donors and cancer patients. The CDR3 covers 15 residues. V trimming: 0 bases; J trimming: 8 bases; junction bases outside the gene matches: 8. CDR1 and CDR2 (germline): GTSNPN, SVGIG (reference sequence). TCRdb's copy holds only in-frame clones and misses some; the assay was immunoSEQ multiplex PCR. The repertoire has 110,000 or so clones, approximately 90% of them found once; the top ten carry 4% to 4.5%. The sequenced sample was blood. The V and J genes are TRBV30 and TRBJ2-1, with 9 bases aligning to TRBD1. The TCR was taken from a human donor in good health. The donor label of this sample is uncertain. This chain's CDR3 is CAWSVPGQGRDEQFF. The CDR3 DNA follows: TGTGCCTGGAGTGTACCTGGACAGGGGAGAGATGAGCAGTTCTTC. Based on the CDR3 plus reference TRBV30 and TRBJ2-1, the full variable domain is SQTIHQWPATLVQPVGSPLSLECTVEGTSNPNLYWYRQAAGRGLQLLFYSVGIGQISSEVPQNLSASRPQDRQFILSSKKLLLSDSGFYLCAWSVPGQGRDEQFFGPGTRLTVL.